A selection of T cell receptor beta chains follows, all from one sample in a study of T-cell reconstitution after alpha-beta-depleted transplantation in children. TCRdb re-called the PCR reads with MiXCR, one entry per CDR3 protein. The table has a few hundred thousand distinct CDR3 sequences, 20% to 30% seen once. The starting material was PBMCs, mostly from graft donor cells, obtained 180 days after TCRalphabeta/CD19-depleted stem cell transplant. Receptors originate from a male patient aged 5 to 17 who had a stem cell transplant for acute lymphoblastic leukemia, so the T cells may come from the graft donor. The CDR3 runs from the conserved cysteine through the conserved F or W. A D gene is named only where the DNA matches it firmly. Expanded clones get a size class; other rows say once, few or many, or leave the size out.

v_call,clone_size,d_call,j_call,cdr3_aa,cdr3_nt
TRBV7-9,few,TRBD1,TRBJ1-5,CASSLGDRAGQPQHF,TGTGCCAGCAGCTTAGGGGACAGGGCAGGCCAGCCCCAGCATTTT
TRBV9,.,TRBD1,TRBJ1-2,CASSVRTGPEFGYTF,TGTGCCAGCAGCGTTAGGACAGGGCCGGAATTTGGCTACACCTTC
TRBV12-3/TRBV12-4,.,.,TRBJ2-2,CASTLRPVNTGELFF,TGTGCCAGCACCCTAAGGCCTGTTAACACCGGGGAGCTGTTTTTT
TRBV9,.,TRBD2,TRBJ2-5,CASASDWLAGETQYF,TGTGCCAGCGCTTCAGATTGGCTAGCGGGGGAGACCCAGTACTTC
TRBV6-1,few,TRBD1,TRBJ2-6,CASSTGTGGQMLLTF,TGTGCCAGCAGCACCGGGACAGGCGGTCAAATGCTCCTGACTTTC
TRBV6-1,.,.,TRBJ2-7,CASIIGSGWSSYEQYF,TGTGCCAGCATCATAGGGTCCGGGTGGAGCTCCTACGAGCAGTACTTC
TRBV29-1,many,TRBD1,TRBJ1-2,CSVFTGTGGPTNYGYTF,TGCAGCGTCTTTACCGGGACAGGGGGCCCCACTAACTATGGCTACACCTTC
TRBV5-1,few,.,TRBJ2-7,CASSGRGSSYEQYF,TGCGCCAGCAGCGGGCGGGGCAGCTCCTACGAGCAGTACTTC
TRBV20-1,.,.,TRBJ1-1,CSANTNTEAFF,TGCAGTGCTAACACGAACACTGAAGCTTTCTTT
TRBV4-1,.,TRBD1,TRBJ1-2,CASSILTGANYGYTF,TGCGCCAGCAGCATATTAACAGGGGCTAACTATGGCTACACCTTC
TRBV19,.,.,TRBJ2-3,CASSIRKTDTQYF,TGTGCCAGTAGTATTCGAAAGACAGATACGCAGTATTTT
TRBV20-1,.,TRBD2,TRBJ2-1,CSARDGSGSLDEQFF,TGCAGTGCTAGAGATGGCAGCGGGAGTCTCGATGAGCAGTTCTTC
TRBV3-1,.,.,TRBJ2-7,CASSQPGLSYEQYF,TGTGCCAGCAGCCAACCCGGGTTATCCTACGAGCAGTACTTC
TRBV7-7,few,.,TRBJ1-1,CASSPVGGVNTEAFF,TGTGCCAGCAGCCCCGTGGGGGGGGTGAACACTGAAGCTTTCTTT
TRBV5-1,.,.,TRBJ2-5,CASSLKTLGFTTLASQETQYF,TGCGCCAGCAGCTTGAAGACTCTTGGCTTTACAACTCTAGCTTCCCAAGAGACCCAGTACTTC
TRBV20-1,.,.,TRBJ1-2,CSAWDHYGYTF,TGCAGTGCCTGGGACCACTATGGCTACACCTTC
TRBV19,.,TRBD2,TRBJ2-7,CASSAWAGGSYEQYF,TGTGCCAGTAGCGCCTGGGCGGGAGGTTCCTACGAGCAGTACTTC
TRBV12-3/TRBV12-4,.,.,TRBJ1-1,CASSSPPYPEAFF,TGTGCCAGCAGTTCCCCCCCGTATCCTGAAGCTTTCTTT
TRBV10-3,.,.,TRBJ2-7,CAISQAQGGLPYEQYF,TGTGCCATCAGTCAAGCTCAAGGGGGACTCCCCTACGAGCAGTACTTC
TRBV7-6,many,.,TRBJ2-1,CASSLAGNNEQFF,TGTGCCAGCAGCTTAGCGGGAAACAATGAGCAGTTCTTC
TRBV11-3,few,.,TRBJ2-2,CASSLDRWAGELFF,TGTGCCAGCAGCTTAGATCGTTGGGCCGGGGAGCTGTTTTTT
TRBV4-2,few,.,TRBJ2-5,CASSRELSGEETQYF,TGTGCCAGCAGCCGCGAACTGAGCGGTGAAGAGACCCAGTACTTC
TRBV12-3/TRBV12-4,.,TRBD1,TRBJ1-6,CASSPLQGTSPLHF,TGTGCCAGCAGTCCCTTACAGGGGACATCACCCCTCCACTTT
TRBV28,few,.,TRBJ2-2,CASGDTGELFF,TGTGCCAGCGGGGACACCGGGGAGCTGTTTTTT
TRBV27,.,.,TRBJ2-3,CASSLYRSTDTQYF,TGTGCCAGCAGTTTATATAGATCCACAGATACGCAGTATTTT
TRBV6-5,few,.,TRBJ2-5,CASSYHPRGKTQYF,TGTGCCAGCAGTTATCACCCTAGAGGGAAGACCCAGTACTTC
TRBV20-1,.,.,TRBJ2-1,CSATGAGTVSYNEQFF,TGCAGTGCTACCGGGGCCGGGACGGTGTCCTACAATGAGCAGTTCTTC
TRBV27,.,TRBD1,TRBJ2-3,CASSLSPQGARTDTQYF,TGTGCCAGCAGTTTATCCCCGCAGGGGGCGCGGACAGATACGCAGTATTTT
TRBV5-1,few,TRBD1,TRBJ1-2,CASSFVGGNYGYTF,TGCGCCAGCAGCTTCGTAGGGGGCAACTATGGCTACACCTTC
TRBV5-4,.,.,TRBJ2-1,CASSARSSYNEQFF,TGTGCCAGCAGCGCGCGGAGCTCCTACAATGAGCAGTTCTTC
TRBV18,few,.,TRBJ2-4,CASSPLGGRAKNIQYF,TGTGCCAGCTCACCATTGGGCGGTCGAGCCAAAAACATTCAGTACTTC
TRBV28,.,.,TRBJ2-1,CASAYRGSSYNEQFF,TGTGCCAGCGCATATCGGGGGAGCTCCTACAATGAGCAGTTCTTC
TRBV2,.,TRBD2,TRBJ2-3,CASSVTSGSRSTDTQYF,TGTGCCAGCAGTGTGACTAGCGGGAGTAGGTCCACAGATACGCAGTATTTT
TRBV6-7,.,TRBD2,TRBJ2-1,CASSYSLGGRSPGNEQFF,TGTGCCAGCAGTTACTCGCTAGGCGGGAGGTCCCCGGGGAATGAGCAGTTCTTC
TRBV4-2,few,TRBD1,TRBJ1-4,CASSQDRTGIEKLFF,TGTGCCAGCAGCCAAGATAGGACAGGGATTGAAAAACTGTTTTTT
TRBV27,few,TRBD1,TRBJ1-2,CASSSRTGTGESDVINYGYTF,TGTGCCAGCAGTTCACGGACCGGGACAGGAGAATCCGACGTTATTAACTATGGCTACACCTTC
TRBV29-1,many,.,TRBJ1-1,CSALPNTEAFF,TGCAGCGCCCTCCCTAACACTGAAGCTTTCTTT
TRBV20-1,few,.,TRBJ1-1,CSARMMVLNTEAFF,TGCAGTGCTAGGATGATGGTCCTTAACACTGAAGCTTTCTTT
TRBV18,once,TRBD1,TRBJ2-7,CASSAGTGRREQYF,TGTGCCAGCTCGGCCGGGACAGGGAGGAGGGAGCAGTACTTC
TRBV7-3,few,.,TRBJ1-2,CASSLTGPTRFNYGYTF,TGTGCCAGCAGCTTAACGGGCCCAACCCGTTTTAACTATGGCTACACCTTC
TRBV27,few,.,TRBJ1-1,CASSLRGRDHTEAFF,TGTGCCAGCAGTTTAAGGGGCAGGGACCACACTGAAGCTTTCTTT
TRBV7-9,.,.,TRBJ2-7,CASSFEGSILSYEQYF,TGTGCCAGCAGCTTCGAGGGAAGCATCCTCTCCTACGAGCAGTACTTC
TRBV4-1,few,.,TRBJ1-5,CASSQDRDTNQPQHF,TGCGCCAGCAGCCAAGACCGGGACACTAATCAGCCCCAGCATTTT
TRBV2,.,.,TRBJ2-1,CASSGLRGLFF,TGTGCCAGCAGTGGCCTTAGGGGTCTGTTCTTC
TRBV7-8,.,.,TRBJ1-2,CASSLVSDPVAF,TGTGCCAGCAGCTTAGTGTCCGATCCTGTTGCCTTC
TRBV11-2,.,.,TRBJ1-1,CASSTTPNTEAFF,TGTGCCAGCTCTACGACACCGAACACTGAAGCTTTCTTT